This T cell receptor beta chain emerged from a study of response to subunit inactivated influenza vaccine. Study observations and caveats: With each seasonal influenza vaccination, the authors suggested, few new T cells are recruited.

This CDR3 has 12 residues. Trimming took 6 bases from V and 2 from J, leaving 10 bases between them. The germline CDR1 and CDR2 sequences are SQVTM and ANQGSEA. TCRdb re-derived calls from the RT-PCR reads in MiXCR, one entry per CDR3 protein. This table has approximately 520,000 distinct CDR3 sequences, over 25% appearing once. Notes on this clonotype: The antigen is unknown.

The chain combines TRBV29-1 with TRBJ2-5; no reliable D call. The material sequenced was CD4+ T cells sorted from PBMCs, taken 4 to 6 days after vaccination. The sequence was collected from a man aged 50-60 years who received an inactivated influenza vaccine. CDR3 bases: TGCAGCGTGTTAGGGTGGCAAGAGACCCAGTACTTC. Translated: CSVLGWQETQYF.